Listed below are T cell receptor beta chains from one sample, sequenced in a study of CD8 T cells in Susac syndrome. TCRdb analysed the immunoSEQ multiplex PCR reads with MiXCR anew, one entry per CDR3 protein. The sample has under 200,000 distinct CDR3 sequences; about 96% are singletons. The sequenced sample consisted of CD4+ T cells from PBMCs. The receptors shown here come from a human donor with Susac syndrome. CDR3s include the opening cysteine and the closing phenylalanine or tryptophan. The D gene is left open where the match is weak. Clone sizes are given selectively: once, few, many, or a class where the clone is expanded.

V gene: TRBV29-1
D gene: -
J gene: TRBJ2-6
clone size: -
CDR3 protein: CSVSDGANVLTF
CDR3 DNA: TGCAGCGTTTCGGATGGGGCCAACGTCCTGACTTTC

V gene: TRBV28
D gene: TRBD2
J gene: TRBJ2-1
clone size: once
CDR3 protein: CASSLLGLAGGPNEQFF
CDR3 DNA: TGTGCCAGCAGTTTATTAGGACTAGCGGGAGGGCCCAATGAGCAGTTCTTC

V gene: TRBV20-1
D gene: -
J gene: TRBJ2-7
clone size: -
CDR3 protein: CSAKFTSSGTYEQYF
CDR3 DNA: TGCAGTGCCAAATTCACCTCAAGCGGTACCTACGAGCAGTACTTC

V gene: TRBV6-5
D gene: -
J gene: TRBJ1-2
clone size: -
CDR3 protein: CASSLTVDYGYTF
CDR3 DNA: TGTGCCAGCAGCCTCACGGTAGACTATGGCTACACCTTC

V gene: TRBV5-1
D gene: TRBD1
J gene: TRBJ1-5
clone size: -
CDR3 protein: CASSLVQGVGQPQHF
CDR3 DNA: TGCGCCAGCAGCTTGGTCCAGGGGGTCGGTCAGCCCCAGCATTTT

V gene: TRBV3-1
D gene: TRBD1
J gene: TRBJ2-5
clone size: -
CDR3 protein: CASSQDRQGRTQYF
CDR3 DNA: TGTGCCAGCAGCCAAGATCGACAGGGAAGGACCCAGTACTTC

V gene: TRBV7-2
D gene: -
J gene: TRBJ1-1
clone size: -
CDR3 protein: CASSFPPGENTEAFF
CDR3 DNA: TGTGCCAGCAGCTTTCCCCCCGGGGAGAACACTGAAGCTTTCTTT

V gene: TRBV14
D gene: -
J gene: TRBJ1-1
clone size: -
CDR3 protein: CASSQDYRALQAFF
CDR3 DNA: TGTGCCAGCAGCCAAGATTACAGGGCTTTACAAGCTTTCTTT

V gene: TRBV19
D gene: -
J gene: TRBJ2-2
clone size: -
CDR3 protein: CASSISGRNTGELFF
CDR3 DNA: TGTGCCAGTAGTATATCAGGGAGAAACACCGGGGAGCTGTTTTTT

V gene: TRBV24-1
D gene: -
J gene: TRBJ1-5
clone size: -
CDR3 protein: CATSVGGNQPQHF
CDR3 DNA: TGTGCCACCAGTGTAGGAGGCAATCAGCCCCAGCATTTT

V gene: TRBV6-2/TRBV6-3
D gene: -
J gene: TRBJ1-5
clone size: -
CDR3 protein: CASSYDTRTVNQPQHF
CDR3 DNA: TGTGCCAGCAGTTACGATACTCGGACGGTCAATCAGCCCCAGCATTTT

V gene: TRBV12-3/TRBV12-4
D gene: -
J gene: TRBJ2-7
clone size: once
CDR3 protein: CASSPGMGYEQYF
CDR3 DNA: TGTGCCAGCAGTCCTGGGATGGGCTACGAGCAGTACTTC

V gene: TRBV5-1
D gene: TRBD1
J gene: TRBJ2-5
clone size: -
CDR3 protein: CASSYYRGETQYF
CDR3 DNA: TGCGCCAGCAGCTATTACAGGGGAGAGACCCAGTACTTC

V gene: TRBV7-8
D gene: -
J gene: TRBJ2-1
clone size: -
CDR3 protein: CASSPVGVGGNEQFF
CDR3 DNA: TGTGCCAGCAGCCCAGTTGGGGTGGGGGGCAATGAGCAGTTCTTC

V gene: TRBV30
D gene: TRBD1
J gene: TRBJ2-3
clone size: -
CDR3 protein: CAWNRQGSTDTQYF
CDR3 DNA: TGTGCCTGGAACCGACAGGGTAGCACAGATACGCAGTATTTT

V gene: TRBV14
D gene: -
J gene: TRBJ2-7
clone size: -
CDR3 protein: CASSPPTGTYEQYF
CDR3 DNA: TGTGCCAGCAGCCCTCCGACAGGAACCTACGAGCAGTACTTC

V gene: TRBV7-9
D gene: TRBD2
J gene: TRBJ2-1
clone size: -
CDR3 protein: CASRSAGGEAEQFF
CDR3 DNA: TGTGCCAGCAGATCAGCGGGAGGTGAGGCTGAGCAGTTCTTC

V gene: TRBV3-1
D gene: TRBD1
J gene: TRBJ2-1
clone size: -
CDR3 protein: CASSSFDRDNEQFF
CDR3 DNA: TGTGCCAGCAGCTCCTTTGACAGGGATAATGAGCAGTTCTTC

V gene: TRBV30
D gene: TRBD1
J gene: TRBJ1-3
clone size: -
CDR3 protein: CAWSVLRDRLSGNTIYF
CDR3 DNA: TGTGCCTGGAGTGTACTTAGGGACAGACTCTCTGGAAACACCATATATTTT

V gene: TRBV4-1
D gene: -
J gene: TRBJ1-6
clone size: -
CDR3 protein: CASSQDVAWRNSPLHF
CDR3 DNA: TGCGCCAGCAGCCAAGATGTGGCATGGCGAAATTCACCCCTCCACTTT

V gene: TRBV9
D gene: -
J gene: TRBJ2-3
clone size: -
CDR3 protein: CASSAAEGLDTQYF
CDR3 DNA: TGTGCCAGCAGCGCAGCGGAGGGCCTAGATACGCAGTATTTT

V gene: TRBV30
D gene: TRBD1
J gene: TRBJ1-5
clone size: -
CDR3 protein: CAWGQGGDQPQHF
CDR3 DNA: TGTGCCTGGGGACAGGGGGGGGATCAGCCCCAGCATTTT

V gene: TRBV12-3/TRBV12-4
D gene: TRBD1
J gene: TRBJ1-5
clone size: -
CDR3 protein: CASSFRTGSNQPQHF
CDR3 DNA: TGTGCCAGCAGCTTCAGGACAGGCAGCAATCAGCCCCAGCATTTT

V gene: TRBV9
D gene: TRBD1
J gene: TRBJ2-7
clone size: -
CDR3 protein: CASSGDRALSEQYF
CDR3 DNA: TGTGCCAGCAGTGGGGACAGGGCCCTCTCCGAGCAGTACTTC

V gene: TRBV19
D gene: TRBD2
J gene: TRBJ2-4
clone size: -
CDR3 protein: CASSIDRRGGNIQYF
CDR3 DNA: TGTGCCAGTAGTATAGATCGCCGGGGAGGGAACATTCAGTACTTC

V gene: TRBV28
D gene: -
J gene: TRBJ2-7
clone size: -
CDR3 protein: CASSLSNRRNEQYF
CDR3 DNA: TGTGCCAGCAGTTTATCAAACAGGAGGAACGAGCAGTACTTC

V gene: TRBV12-3/TRBV12-4
D gene: -
J gene: TRBJ2-3
clone size: -
CDR3 protein: CASRYRVGTDTQYF
CDR3 DNA: TGTGCCAGCAGATACAGGGTCGGCACAGATACGCAGTATTTT

V gene: TRBV9
D gene: TRBD1
J gene: TRBJ2-7
clone size: few
CDR3 protein: CASSFGTGDEQYF
CDR3 DNA: TGTGCCAGCAGCTTTGGGACAGGGGACGAGCAGTACTTC

V gene: TRBV4-2
D gene: TRBD2
J gene: TRBJ2-1
clone size: -
CDR3 protein: CASSQEGGRRNEQFF
CDR3 DNA: TGTGCCAGCAGCCAAGAAGGCGGGAGGAGGAATGAGCAGTTCTTC

V gene: TRBV23-1
D gene: -
J gene: TRBJ2-7
clone size: -
CDR3 protein: CASSNETPTYEQYF
CDR3 DNA: TGCGCCAGCAGTAACGAGACGCCGACCTACGAGCAGTACTTC

V gene: TRBV5-6
D gene: TRBD1
J gene: TRBJ1-4
clone size: -
CDR3 protein: CASSTVGQANEKLFF
CDR3 DNA: TGTGCCAGCAGCACGGTTGGACAGGCTAATGAAAAACTGTTTTTT

V gene: TRBV29-1
D gene: -
J gene: TRBJ1-1
clone size: -
CDR3 protein: CSAEDPRGNTEAFF
CDR3 DNA: TGCAGCGCTGAAGATCCCAGGGGGAACACTGAAGCTTTCTTT

V gene: TRBV29-1
D gene: -
J gene: TRBJ1-2
clone size: -
CDR3 protein: CSVVGTNDGYTF
CDR3 DNA: TGCAGCGTTGTAGGGACGAATGATGGCTACACCTTC

V gene: TRBV15
D gene: -
J gene: TRBJ2-2
clone size: -
CDR3 protein: CATSWFSNSNTGELFF
CDR3 DNA: TGTGCCACCAGCTGGTTCTCTAACTCCAATACCGGGGAGCTGTTTTTT

V gene: TRBV19
D gene: -
J gene: TRBJ2-4
clone size: -
CDR3 protein: CASAKGDPKNIQYF
CDR3 DNA: TGTGCCAGCGCCAAAGGAGACCCCAAAAACATTCAGTACTTC

V gene: TRBV7-2
D gene: -
J gene: TRBJ2-3
clone size: few
CDR3 protein: CASSLAHRTDTQYF
CDR3 DNA: TGTGCCAGCAGCTTAGCCCACAGAACAGATACGCAGTATTTT

V gene: TRBV5-1
D gene: TRBD1
J gene: TRBJ2-5
clone size: -
CDR3 protein: CASSQTTGEETQYF
CDR3 DNA: TGCGCCAGCAGCCAAACCACAGGGGAAGAGACCCAGTACTTC

V gene: TRBV7-6
D gene: TRBD1
J gene: TRBJ2-1
clone size: once
CDR3 protein: CASSSPGQGADEQFF
CDR3 DNA: TGTGCCAGCAGTTCTCCGGGACAGGGGGCCGATGAGCAGTTCTTC

V gene: TRBV7-3
D gene: -
J gene: TRBJ1-4
clone size: -
CDR3 protein: CASSARGEKLFF
CDR3 DNA: TGTGCCAGCAGCGCCCGGGGGGAAAAACTGTTTTTT

V gene: TRBV3-1
D gene: TRBD2
J gene: TRBJ2-2
clone size: -
CDR3 protein: CASSLRAGVTGELFF
CDR3 DNA: TGTGCCAGCAGCCTCAGAGCGGGAGTTACCGGGGAGCTGTTTTTT

V gene: TRBV4-2
D gene: TRBD2
J gene: TRBJ2-1
clone size: -
CDR3 protein: CASSQATSGGPYNEQFF
CDR3 DNA: TGTGCCAGCAGCCAAGCAACCAGCGGGGGGCCTTACAATGAGCAGTTCTTC

V gene: TRBV11-2
D gene: TRBD2
J gene: TRBJ2-1
clone size: -
CDR3 protein: CASSLELAGGREFF
CDR3 DNA: TGTGCCAGCAGCTTAGAGCTAGCGGGGGGCCGTGAGTTCTTC

V gene: TRBV12-3/TRBV12-4
D gene: -
J gene: TRBJ1-2
clone size: -
CDR3 protein: CASTVNPSRQRDYGYTF
CDR3 DNA: TGTGCCAGCACCGTAAACCCCTCTCGACAGAGAGACTATGGCTACACCTTC

V gene: TRBV19
D gene: -
J gene: TRBJ2-6
clone size: -
CDR3 protein: CASLDGGSGANVLTF
CDR3 DNA: TGTGCCAGCCTGGACGGTGGCTCTGGGGCCAACGTCCTGACTTTC

V gene: TRBV30
D gene: TRBD1
J gene: TRBJ1-2
clone size: -
CDR3 protein: CAWSAGGVGYTF
CDR3 DNA: TGTGCCTGGAGTGCAGGGGGGGTAGGCTACACCTTC

V gene: TRBV7-7
D gene: -
J gene: TRBJ2-5
clone size: few
CDR3 protein: CASSRGHQETQYF
CDR3 DNA: TGTGCTAGCAGCCGGGGGCACCAAGAGACCCAGTACTTC

V gene: TRBV29-1
D gene: -
J gene: TRBJ2-1
clone size: -
CDR3 protein: CSVEKGTSYNEQFF
CDR3 DNA: TGCAGCGTTGAGAAAGGGACCAGCTACAATGAGCAGTTCTTC

V gene: TRBV24-1
D gene: -
J gene: TRBJ2-1
clone size: once
CDR3 protein: CATRQTSGNEQFF
CDR3 DNA: TGTGCCACCAGACAGACCAGTGGGAATGAGCAGTTCTTC

V gene: TRBV6-2/TRBV6-3
D gene: -
J gene: TRBJ2-2
clone size: -
CDR3 protein: CASRRTNTGELFF
CDR3 DNA: TGTGCCAGCAGACGAACCAACACCGGGGAGCTGTTTTTT

V gene: TRBV4-3
D gene: -
J gene: TRBJ2-7
clone size: -
CDR3 protein: CASSQFPGEQYF
CDR3 DNA: TGCGCCAGCAGCCAATTCCCCGGCGAGCAGTACTTC

V gene: TRBV15
D gene: TRBD1
J gene: TRBJ2-7
clone size: -
CDR3 protein: CATSRAPRTGEDEQYF
CDR3 DNA: TGTGCCACCAGCAGAGCGCCTAGGACAGGGGAGGACGAGCAGTACTTC

V gene: TRBV20-1
D gene: TRBD2
J gene: TRBJ2-1
clone size: -
CDR3 protein: CSARGEGRNNEQFF
CDR3 DNA: TGCAGTGCTAGAGGGGAGGGGCGGAACAATGAGCAGTTCTTC

V gene: TRBV28
D gene: TRBD1
J gene: TRBJ1-2
clone size: -
CDR3 protein: CASRYDRGHGYTF
CDR3 DNA: TGTGCCAGCAGGTACGACAGGGGACACGGCTACACCTTC

V gene: TRBV2
D gene: -
J gene: TRBJ2-7
clone size: -
CDR3 protein: CASSEGSYEQYF
CDR3 DNA: TGTGCCAGCAGTGAGGGCTCCTACGAGCAGTACTTC

V gene: TRBV9
D gene: -
J gene: TRBJ1-2
clone size: -
CDR3 protein: CASSVGTRRLYGYTF
CDR3 DNA: TGTGCCAGCAGCGTAGGGACAAGGAGACTCTATGGCTACACCTTC

V gene: TRBV29-1
D gene: TRBD2
J gene: TRBJ2-2
clone size: -
CDR3 protein: CSVTSGVYTGELFF
CDR3 DNA: TGCAGCGTTACTAGCGGGGTATACACCGGGGAGCTGTTTTTT

V gene: TRBV19
D gene: -
J gene: TRBJ1-5
clone size: -
CDR3 protein: CASTPSRNQPQHF
CDR3 DNA: TGTGCCAGTACCCCTTCCCGTAATCAGCCCCAGCATTTT

V gene: TRBV29-1
D gene: TRBD1
J gene: TRBJ2-7
clone size: once
CDR3 protein: CSVEGGDRTPYEQYF
CDR3 DNA: TGCAGCGTTGAAGGGGGGGACAGGACCCCCTACGAGCAGTACTTC

V gene: TRBV28
D gene: -
J gene: TRBJ2-7
clone size: -
CDR3 protein: CASSPVRIQGGYEQYF
CDR3 DNA: TGTGCCAGCAGCCCCGTACGTATCCAAGGAGGCTACGAGCAGTACTTC

V gene: TRBV7-9
D gene: -
J gene: TRBJ2-1
clone size: -
CDR3 protein: CASSLLRDEQFF
CDR3 DNA: TGTGCCAGCAGCTTACTTAGGGATGAGCAGTTCTTC